Each of the 29 T cell receptor beta chains below was sequenced from the same sample in a study of cytomegalovirus exposure and HLA in healthy donors. Vbeta (60) and Jbeta (13) primers were used in the PCR. Clones were sequenced by immunoSEQ multiplex PCR, and TCRdb holds only the in-frame ones, with some missing. The sample contains about 190,000 clones, 75% to 85% of which appear only once. Specimen: PBMCs. The receptors were gathered from a young woman in good health and CMV-seronegative.

The rearrangement links TRBV5-1 to TRBJ1-1, with 9 bases identical to TRBD1. The CDR3 consists of 16 residues. V was pared by 4 bases and J by 1 base, with 8 bases of the junction left unmatched. Germline lookup yields CDR1 SGHRS and CDR2 YFSETQ. CDR3 DNA: TGCGCCAGCAGCCGCCAACCGGGACAGGGGAACACTGAAGCTTTCTTT. It is translated as CASSRQPGQGNTEAFF.

The rearrangement links TRBV18 to TRBJ2-5, with a weak D call TRBD2 (6 bases). The CDR3 sequence is 15 residues long. Germline V gene lookup returns CDR1 KGHSH and CDR2 LQKENI. Trimming stripped 3 bases from V and 2 bases from J, with 13 bases between. The DNA for the CDR3 is TGTGCCAGCTCACCTTTAGCGGATAAACAAGAGACCCAGTACTTC. Translated: CASSPLADKQETQYF. Combining the CDR3 with reference TRBV18 and TRBJ2-5 gives the whole variable domain NAGVMQNPRHLVRRRGQEARLRCSPMKGHSHVYWYRQLPEEGLKFMVYLQKENIIDESGMPKERFSAEFPKEGPSILRIQQVVRGDSAAYFCASSPLADKQETQYFGPGTRLLVL.

This clone was seen only once. The sample carries other DNA sequences with the same CDR3. Here the CDR3 reads CASRDRNNSPLHF. The CDR3 bases are TGTGCCAGCAGAGACAGGAATAATTCACCCCTCCACTTT. V gene TRBV2 combines with J gene TRBJ1-6, with D perhaps TRBD1 (6 bases). Per germline, CDR1 SNHLY and CDR2 FYNNEI. This CDR3 spans 13 amino acids. With 6 bases removed from V and 5 bases from J, the gap between germline ends came to 8 bases.

The chain has TRBV10-3 and TRBJ2-2, with 10 bases aligning to TRBD1. Germline loops: CDR1 ENHRY, CDR2 SYGVKD. V lost 8 bases to trimming and J lost 5 bases; unmatched junction nucleotides: 5. The CDR3 length is 14 residues. DNA of the CDR3: TGTGCCATCCAAGGGACAGGGGTGACCGGGGAGCTGTTTTTT. This translates into CAIQGTGVTGELFF.

This clone was seen a few times. This sequence joins TRBV21-1 and TRBJ1-4; the D call in the table, TRBD1, was not verified against the DNA. TRBV21-1 is tagged as a pseudogene. This CDR3 has 14 residues. The CDR3 nucleotides read TGTGCCAGCAGGGAGAGGACACTAAATGAAAAACTGTTTTTT. Translation gives CASRERTLNEKLFF.

This clone was seen a few times. This chain links TRBV28 with TRBJ2-3, with 7 bases fitting TRBD1. Germline values: CDR1 MDHEN, CDR2 SYDVKM. Trimming removed 5 bases from V and 14 bases from J; junction bases left unmatched: 16. The CDR3 consists of 14 residues. CDR3 protein: CASSQPLGQAAAYF. CDR3 bases: TGTGCCAGCAGTCAACCCCTTGGACAGGCGGCGGCGTATTTT.

The chain uses TRBV5-1 and TRBJ1-6; TRBD1 matches at 7 bases. The germline V gene encodes CDR1 SGHRS and CDR2 YFSETQ. Trimming removed 4 bases from V and 10 bases from J; junction bases left unmatched: 8. The CDR3 loop spans 14 amino acids. This CDR3 reads CASSPTGEESPLHF. The CDR3 DNA reads TGCGCCAGCAGCCCAACAGGGGAGGAGTCACCCCTCCACTTT. Full variable domain (remainder filled in from reference TRBV5-1 and TRBJ1-6): KAGVTQTPRYLIKTRGQQVTLSCSPISGHRSVSWYQQTPGQGLQFLFEYFSETQRNKGNFPGRFSGRQFSNSRSEMNVSTLELGDSALYLCASSPTGEESPLHFGNGTRLTVT.

This clone has only one observation. The chain combines TRBV29-1 with TRBJ2-7, with TRBD1 identical over 10 bases. V shed 6 bases and J 4 bases; nucleotides not matched to a gene: 9. Germline lookup yields CDR1 SQVTM and CDR2 ANQGSEA. The CDR3 is 14 amino acids. The CDR3 DNA reads as TGCAGCGTGTCCCCCCCGGACAGGGGGTACGAGCAGTACTTC. Protein: CSVSPPDRGYEQYF.

The chain links TRBV7-2 to TRBJ1-6, with 7 bases fitting TRBD1. Germline V gives CDR1 SGHTA, CDR2 FQGNSA. V lost 5 bases, J lost 8 bases, and 6 bases stayed unmatched. The CDR3 loop spans 14 amino acids. DNA of the CDR3: TGTGCCAGCAGCCCCGACAGGGTGGATTCACCCCTCCACTTT. Its protein product is CASSPDRVDSPLHF.

The chain uses TRBV28 and TRBJ2-7; 7 positions agree with TRBD1. Germline CDR1 is MDHEN and CDR2 is SYDVKM. The CDR3 sequence is 15 residues long. The junction had 10 bases not matched to a gene; V was cut back by 6 bases and J by 2 bases. CDR3: CASSRTGVNPYEQYF. DNA of the CDR3: TGTGCCAGCAGCCGCACAGGGGTTAATCCCTACGAGCAGTACTTC.

Note on this clone: The junction does not match germline at one end; this may be a read error. V usage is TRBV4-3 and J usage is TRBJ2-7, with 9 bases that match TRBD1. Looked up from germline, CDR1 is LGHNA and CDR2 is YSLEER. CDR3 length: 11 residues. The CDR3 region is CASSHGDRVDF. The CDR3 nucleotides are TGCGCCAGCAGCCACGGGGACAGGGTGGACTTC.

V and J are TRBV9 and TRBJ2-3; weak D call: TRBD2 (6 bases). The germline V and J ends were trimmed by 0 bases and 1 base, with 12 bases remaining between them. The CDR3 extends over 16 amino acids. The germline gives CDR1 SGDLS, CDR2 YYNGEE. CDR3 in amino acids: CASSVEAGYRTDTQYF. The CDR3 nucleotides read TGTGCCAGCAGCGTAGAAGCGGGCTACCGCACAGATACGCAGTATTTT. Combining the CDR3 with reference TRBV9 and TRBJ2-3 gives the whole variable domain DSGVTQTPKHLITATGQRVTLRCSPRSGDLSVYWYQQSLDQGLQFLIQYYNGEERAKGNILERFSAQQFPDLHSELNLSSLELGDSALYFCASSVEAGYRTDTQYFGPGTRLTVL.

The chain recombines TRBV4-3 with TRBJ1-2; D might be TRBD1 (6 bases). CDR1 is LGHNA, CDR2 YSLEER, per germline. This CDR3 has 14 residues. The V end was cut by 3 bases, the J end by 7 bases, with 15 bases between. The CDR3 region is CASSHGGLGGGYTF. In nucleotides, the CDR3 is TGCGCCAGCAGCCATGGGGGCCTCGGTGGTGGCTACACCTTC.

This rearrangement joins TRBV5-1 to TRBJ1-4; D remains ambiguous. Germline V gene sequence: CDR1 SGHRS, CDR2 YFSETQ. Trimming left V 2 bases short and J 1 base short, with 12 bases between. The CDR3 is 16 amino acids. Written as DNA, the CDR3 is TGCGCCAGCAGCTTTTATATTGCGGGAACTAATGAAAAACTGTTTTTT. It yields the protein CASSFYIAGTNEKLFF. Combining the CDR3 with reference TRBV5-1 and TRBJ1-4 gives the whole variable domain KAGVTQTPRYLIKTRGQQVTLSCSPISGHRSVSWYQQTPGQGLQFLFEYFSETQRNKGNFPGRFSGRQFSNSRSEMNVSTLELGDSALYLCASSFYIAGTNEKLFFGSGTQLSVL.

This clone was counted a few times. The chain is built from TRBV6-5 and TRBJ2-7; 10 nucleotides agree with TRBD1. The V gene end was trimmed by 5 bases and the J gene end by 4 bases; junction bases not matched to a gene: 5. Germline V CDR1 and CDR2: MNHEY, SVGAGI. The CDR3 has 14 residues. CDR3 amino acids: CASSGRDRGYEQYF. For the CDR3, the DNA is TGTGCCAGCAGTGGGAGGGACAGGGGTTACGAGCAGTACTTC.

V is TRBV28 and J is TRBJ1-4; D perhaps matches TRBD1 (6 bases). Germline assignment: CDR1 MDHEN and CDR2 SYDVKM. Trimming removed 2 bases from V and 7 bases from J, with 11 bases in between. The CDR3 has 14 amino acids. CDR3 sequence: CASSLMVGGEKLFF. The CDR3 DNA reads TGTGCCAGCAGTTTAATGGTAGGGGGTGAAAAACTGTTTTTT.

The rearrangement joins TRBV7-9 to TRBJ1-2; TRBD1 matches at 10 bases. This CDR3 comprises 15 residues. Germline CDR1 is SEHNR and CDR2 is FQNEAQ (reference sequence). The trim removed 4 bases at V and 8 bases at J, leaving 10 bases unmatched. The CDR3 DNA sequence: TGTGCCAGCAGCTCTTATTGGACAGGGGGAAACGGCTACACCTTC. Amino acids: CASSSYWTGGNGYTF.

V and J are TRBV27 and TRBJ2-7; TRBD1 aligns across 8 bases. This CDR3 region has 17 residues. Germline V gives CDR1 MNHEY, CDR2 SMNVEV (reference sequence). V was pared by 5 bases and J by 5 bases, with 17 bases of the junction left unmatched. The CDR3 spells CASSQYPSGTGFNEQYF. CDR3 DNA: TGTGCCAGCAGTCAATACCCCTCCGGGACAGGCTTTAACGAGCAGTACTTC.

The V call is TRBV7-9, the J call TRBJ2-7; 11 bases fit TRBD1. The CDR3 runs to 16 residues. The germline gives CDR1 SEHNR, CDR2 FQNEAQ (reference sequence). The junction had 4 bases not matched to a gene; V was cut back by 1 base and J by 2 bases. Written as DNA, the CDR3 is TGTGCCAGCAGCTTAGGGAGGACAGGGGGCCCCTACGAGCAGTACTTC. It is translated as CASSLGRTGGPYEQYF.

This chain uses TRBV5-1 with TRBJ2-1, with 12 bases lining up with TRBD1. This CDR3 has 16 amino acids. Germline loops: CDR1 SGHRS, CDR2 YFSETQ. V shed 4 bases and J 4 bases; nucleotides not matched to a gene: 6. CDR3 protein: CASSPRDRGLYNEQFF. The DNA of the CDR3 is TGCGCCAGCAGCCCCCGGGACAGGGGGCTTTACAATGAGCAGTTCTTC.

The rearrangement links TRBV7-2 to TRBJ2-7; D is perhaps TRBD2 (5 bases). Per the germline V gene, CDR1 is SGHTA and CDR2 is FQGNSA. The CDR3 is made up of 13 amino acids. Trimming took off 8 bases at V and 6 bases at J, with 17 bases between the two ends. The CDR3 is CASRSRESSEQYF. The CDR3 nucleotides are TGTGCCAGCCGGTCGAGGGAATCATCCGAGCAGTACTTC.

V gene TRBV13 combines with J gene TRBJ1-1; the D gene is possibly TRBD1 (6 bases). V was trimmed by 6 bases and J by 3 bases, leaving 17 bases between them. CDR3 length: 15 amino acids. From germline, CDR1 is PRHDT and CDR2 FYEKMQ (reference sequence). The CDR3 nucleotides are TGTGCCAGCAGACGGAAACAGGGAGGGTACACTGAAGCTTTCTTT. Translation gives CASRRKQGGYTEAFF.

The chain has TRBV28 and TRBJ1-5; 7 bases match TRBD1. CDR3 length equals 15 residues. V dropped 5 bases and J dropped 2; count of bases not matched to a gene: 6. Germline CDR1 is MDHEN and CDR2 is SYDVKM. As DNA, the CDR3 is TGTGCCAGCAGTATAGGGGGCTTTGGCAATCAGCCCCAGCATTTT. Encoded protein: CASSIGGFGNQPQHF. Filled out from reference TRBV28 and TRBJ1-5, the complete variable domain reads DVKVTQSSRYLVKRTGEKVFLECVQDMDHENMFWYRQDPGLGLRLIYFSYDVKMKEKGDIPEGYSVSREKKERFSLILESASTNQTSMYLCASSIGGFGNQPQHFGDGTRLSIL.

The rearrangement joins TRBV14 to TRBJ2-2, with TRBD2 identical over 14 bases. CDR1 is SGHDN, CDR2 FVKESK, per germline. V gave up 2 bases and J gave up 4 bases; unmatched junction bases: 6. This CDR3 region has 18 residues. The CDR3 sequence: CASSQMGLAGAATGELFF. The CDR3 DNA sequence: TGTGCCAGCAGCCAAATGGGACTAGCGGGAGCAGCCACCGGGGAGCTGTTTTTT. Supplemented by reference TRBV14 and TRBJ2-2, the full variable domain reads EAGVTQFPSHSVIEKGQTVTLRCDPISGHDNLYWYRRVMGKEIKFLLHFVKESKQDESGMPNNRFLAERTGGTYSTLKVQPAELEDSGVYFCASSQMGLAGAATGELFFGEGSRLTVL.

This clone was seen a few times. This sequence joins TRBV2 and TRBJ2-3; 9 bases line up with TRBD2. J was trimmed by 1 base and V by 6 bases; bases with no gene match: 2. Germline CDR1 SNHLY, CDR2 FYNNEI. The CDR3 runs to 14 residues. CDR3 coding DNA: TGTGCCAGCAGCTGGACTAGCGGCACAGATACGCAGTATTTT. It encodes CASSWTSGTDTQYF.

The gene calls are TRBV11-1 and TRBJ1-4, with 7 nucleotides matching TRBD1. Germline trimming cut 5 bases from V and 6 bases from J; bases unmatched to any gene: 6. CDR3 length: 14 residues. Germline CDR1 SGHAT, CDR2 FQDESV (reference sequence). DNA for the CDR3: TGTGCCAGCAGCCGGACAGGCTTAGATGAAAAACTGTTTTTT. Translated: CASSRTGLDEKLFF.

This clone has more than one count but fewer than ten. The gene calls are TRBV1 and TRBJ2-7; TRBD2 is the table's D call, not checked against the DNA. TRBV1 is a listed pseudogene. The CDR3 extends over 15 amino acids. The CDR3 sequence is CTSSRSESRPYEQYF. The DNA of the CDR3 is TGCACCAGCAGCCGTTCGGAGTCCCGGCCCTACGAGCAGTACTTC.

The rearrangement links TRBV29-1 to TRBJ2-5; D remains ambiguous. Germline-derived CDR1 and CDR2 are SQVTM and ANQGSEA. The V end lost 3 bases, the J end lost 0 bases, and 2 bases lay between the germline ends. The CDR3 extends over 11 amino acids. CDR3 residues: CSVDNQETQYF. As DNA, the CDR3 is TGCAGCGTTGACAACCAAGAGACCCAGTACTTC.

This chain uses TRBV7-9 with TRBJ2-7; D is unresolved. There are 14 residues in the CDR3. The V gene's germline CDR1 is SEHNR and CDR2 FQNEAQ (reference sequence). V lost 6 bases to trimming and J lost 3 bases, with 15 bases between them. The CDR3 loop reads CASRPNYGGYEQYF. As DNA, the CDR3 is TGTGCCAGCAGACCAAACTACGGTGGCTACGAGCAGTACTTC.